This TCR beta chain was documented in a study of neurological immune-mediated disorders. Study outcomes and limitations: No sharing of CDR3 amino acid sequences was observed among expanded clones across subjects, suggesting private repertoires in all groups.

The table lists this clonotype with many counts. What it binds is not known. Synthesis of cDNA was carried out by template-switch 5'RACE. The reaction used 10-nucleotide random UMIs. TCRdb re-derived calls from the 5' RACE reads in MiXCR, one entry per CDR3 protein. The sample consists of roughly 76,000 distinct CDR3 sequences, roughly an eighth of them appearing once. The unsorted libraries were produced from 2 million PBMCs held at -80 C. J lost 7 bases, V lost 4 bases, and 7 bases had no gene match. In germline, CDR1 is SQVTM, CDR2 ANQGSEA. This CDR3 comprises 14 residues. Sequencing used PBMCs. The chain uses TRBV29-1 and TRBJ2-1, with 10 nucleotides matching TRBD2. This sequence was found in a woman between 45 and 65 years old in good health. The DNA for the CDR3 is TGCAGCGTTGCACAGCGGGGGGGCGGGAATGAGCAGTTCTTC. It specifies CSVAQRGGGNEQFF.